Reported below is one TCR beta chain. Its antigen remains unknown. TCR beta CDR3 regions were amplified from RNA. During a first-round RT-PCR of the TCR CDR3, the HTBI primer set was used. TCRdb re-called the multiplex PCR reads with MiXCR, one entry per CDR3 protein. The sample contains approximately 360,000 distinct CDR3 sequences, just under 25% of which appear only once. Exclusion of a patient resulted from uncontrolled infection, other autoimmune disease, pregnancy or lactation. On the basis of clinical symptoms, serum thyroxine and TRAb, thyroid ultrasound and orbital computed tomography, diagnoses were made. Roughly 9.1 ml of fresh peripheral blood supplied the PBMCs. The CDR3 sequence is 16 residues long. Trimming cost V 3 bases and J 4 bases, with 16 bases left between them. CDR1 is GTSNPN and CDR2 is SVGIG in the germline V gene (reference sequence). This record belongs to a study of T cells in Graves' hyperthyroidism and ophthalmopathy.

Findings of the study overall: Blood also contained most expanded thyroid clonotypes above 0.001.

The gene calls are TRBV30 and TRBJ2-6, with D possibly being TRBD2 (7 bases). Sequenced sample: blood. The clonotype originates from a man in his fifties with Graves' hyperthyroidism. This chain's CDR3 is CAWSLGGAAGANVLTF. The DNA for the CDR3 is TGTGCCTGGAGCCTAGGGGGGGCCGCCGGGGCCAACGTCCTGACTTTC.